The present TCR beta chain was sequenced within a study of CD8+ T cells in alopecia areata. Study-wide background: Scoring treated patients' severity relied on the percentage of scalp area affected.

Treatment specified: oral pan-JAK inhibitor, 5-10 mg twice daily. Between the trimmed V and J ends, which lost 3 bases and 6 bases, there was a span of 3 bases. The germline CDR1 and CDR2 sequences are SGHAT and FQNNGV. The CDR3 is 11 residues long. Concerning this clone itself: What it binds is not known. A far larger clone is a single base away, which makes a read error likely.

Sequencing used cDNA as its template, made by extracting RNA and reverse transcribing it. Only in-frame clones appear in the TCRdb table, and some are missing; sequencing was by immunoSEQ multiplex PCR. The sample yields about 92,000 clones, 40% to 50% seen once. Overall study results and limits: Scalp repertoires also include resident alphabeta T cells from normal skin. Throughout tofacitinib, many expanded lesional clones continued to persist in scalp and blood.

The TCR sequence derives from a human donor with alopecia areata. V gene TRBV11-2 combines with J gene TRBJ2-1, with D unresolved. The sequenced sample was CD8+ T cells sorted from blood, obtained at week 24, from a patient treated with tofacitinib. DNA of the CDR3: TGTGCCAGCAGCTTGGGCAATGAGCAGTTCTTC. Protein sequence: CASSLGNEQFF.